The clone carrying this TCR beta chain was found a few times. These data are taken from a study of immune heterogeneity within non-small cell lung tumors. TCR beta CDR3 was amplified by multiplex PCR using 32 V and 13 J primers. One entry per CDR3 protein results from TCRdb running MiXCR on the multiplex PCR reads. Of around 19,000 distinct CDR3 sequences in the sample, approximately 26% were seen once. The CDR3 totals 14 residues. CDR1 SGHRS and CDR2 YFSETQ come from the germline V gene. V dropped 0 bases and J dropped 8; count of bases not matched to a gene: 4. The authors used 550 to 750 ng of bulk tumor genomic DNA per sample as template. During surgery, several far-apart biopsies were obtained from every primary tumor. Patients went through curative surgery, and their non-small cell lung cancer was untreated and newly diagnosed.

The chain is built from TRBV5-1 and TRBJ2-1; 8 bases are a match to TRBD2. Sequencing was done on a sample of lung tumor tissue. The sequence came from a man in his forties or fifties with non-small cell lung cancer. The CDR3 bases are TGCGCCAGCAGCTTGGCTCTACTAGCGGATGAGCAGTTCTTC. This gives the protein CASSLALLADEQFF. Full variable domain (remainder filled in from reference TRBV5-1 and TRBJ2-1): KAGVTQTPRYLIKTRGQQVTLSCSPISGHRSVSWYQQTPGQGLQFLFEYFSETQRNKGNFPGRFSGRQFSNSRSEMNVSTLELGDSALYLCASSLALLADEQFFGPGTRLTVL.